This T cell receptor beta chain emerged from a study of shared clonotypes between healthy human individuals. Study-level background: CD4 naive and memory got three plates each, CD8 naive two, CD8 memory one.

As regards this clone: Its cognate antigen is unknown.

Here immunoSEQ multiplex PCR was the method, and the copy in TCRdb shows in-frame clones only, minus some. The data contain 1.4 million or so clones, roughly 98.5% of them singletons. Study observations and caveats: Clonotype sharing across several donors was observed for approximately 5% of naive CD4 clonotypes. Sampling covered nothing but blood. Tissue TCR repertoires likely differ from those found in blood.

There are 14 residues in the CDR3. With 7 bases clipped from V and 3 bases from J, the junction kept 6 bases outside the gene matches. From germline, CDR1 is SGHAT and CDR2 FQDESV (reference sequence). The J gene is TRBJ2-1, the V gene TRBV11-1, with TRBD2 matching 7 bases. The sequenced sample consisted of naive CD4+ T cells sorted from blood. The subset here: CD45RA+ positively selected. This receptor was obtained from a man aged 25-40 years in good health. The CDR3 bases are TGTGCCAGCACCAGCGGGAAGAACTACAATGAGCAGTTCTTC. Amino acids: CASTSGKNYNEQFF. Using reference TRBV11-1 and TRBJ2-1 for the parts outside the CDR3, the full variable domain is EAEVAQSPRYKITEKSQAVAFWCDPISGHATLYWYRQILGQGPELLVQFQDESVVDDSQLPKDRFSAERLKGVDSTLKIQPAELGDSAMYLCASTSGKNYNEQFFGPGTRLTVL.